This T cell receptor beta chain was sequenced for a study of human T cells and chemical hapten exposure. Germline CDR1 reads PRHDT; CDR2 reads FYEKMQ (reference sequence). Between the trimmed V and J ends, which lost 7 bases and 0 bases, there was a span of 13 bases. The CDR3 consists of 14 residues. As to this clonotype: One base away lies a much larger clone, so this may be a sequencing read error.

Time point described: patch test 1, 2 weeks after DPC sensitization. Treatment here: therapeutic diphenylcyclopropenone sensitization with weekly scalp DPC. TCRdb recomputed calls from the RACE reads with MiXCR, one row per CDR3 protein. The data hold 84,000 or so distinct CDR3 sequences, with 10% to 13% observed a single time. The rearrangement joins TRBV13 to TRBJ2-7; D gene ambiguous. The sequence came from a man between 35 and 55 years old with alopecia areata. Some clones in this sample may be carry-over from other donors' samples. Here the sequenced sample was whole blood, taken in connection with sensitization to the hapten diphenylcyclopropenone (DPC). Here the CDR3 reads CASTGKASSYEQYF. The DNA of the CDR3 is TGTGCCAGCACGGGCAAGGCGAGCTCCTACGAGCAGTACTTC.